This TCR beta chain is from a study of T cells in Graves' hyperthyroidism and ophthalmopathy (dated by TCRdb to the late 2010s). Looking at the study overall: Peripheral blood was collected at initial diagnosis, before any treatment. To identify TCR V-J signatures that set the groups apart, the researchers used a discovery cohort of 90 to 100 patients, made up of 40 to 45 with Graves' ophthalmopathy and 55 to 65 with stable Graves' hyperthyroidism. Prospective prediction of ophthalmopathy was tested in an independent validation cohort consisting of 18 to 20 hyperthyroidism patients and around 16 patients who later progressed to ophthalmopathy. The roughly 100 discovery patients were randomly split 7:3 into training and test sets. Thyroid tissue and blood T-cell repertoires from roughly six Graves' hyperthyroidism patients were also compared in the study. Once sampling was done, hyperthyroidism patients were given methimazole at a starting dose of 30 mg daily, whereas ophthalmopathy patients were given high-dose intravenous methylprednisolone. TCR Vbeta CDR3 sequencing of 130 to 150 peripheral blood samples (under 45 ophthalmopathy, approximately 80 hyperthyroidism and some 17 progressor patients) is reported in the paper. The research as a whole found: A 13 V-J signature model separated ophthalmopathy from stable hyperthyroidism, with approximately 86% sensitivity and 81.08% specificity in cross-validation and 80%/75% in testing. Most expanded thyroid clonotypes (frequency above 0.001) were also detected in blood, suggesting blood repertoires may reflect thyroid immune responses. In validation, progression to ophthalmopathy was predicted by the model with 55% to 71% sensitivity and just over 72% specificity, a median of approximately 7.1 months before onset. No statistical method was used to set the sample size in advance, and investigators knew the group allocation.

The TCR beta CDR3 regions were amplified from RNA transcripts. A first-round RT-PCR of the TCR CDR3 used the HTBI primer set with the Qiagen OneStep RT-PCR kit. Libraries were constructed in a second round of multiplex PCR, after which size selection and purification were performed. Sequencing of the libraries was done on an Illumina HiSeq2000 using paired-end 100 bp reads. From the authors' description of their analysis: SOAPnuke was used to process the raw data, removing reads that contained adapters or uncalled bases, had a mean Phred below 15, or lacked an exact match to the constant primer or identifier. High-quality paired reads were merged with COPE v1.2.5, and unique nucleotide sequences were defined as clonotypes. Clonotypes were aligned to IMGT TRBV, TRBD and TRBJ reference segments using MiTCR v1.1. The analysis included only V-J combinations with a frequency above 0.0001, which together covered 99% to 99.2% of the repertoires. The TCS score was defined as the ratio of F50 (clonal expansion) to E x V (chaos), calculated using BLOSUM62-based TCRdist between CDR3 peptides within each V-J. Welch's t-statistics and random forest reduced roughly 500 V-J features to fewer than 15, which were used in a naive Bayes classifier (R e1071). Clones were called with MiXCR by TCRdb after fastp trimmed the public reads at Q25, and only in-frame beta chains were retained. Rows are combined by CDR3 protein, so each entry shows the most common genes and DNA. It is TCRdb's table, rather than the study itself, that gives the V and J calls and clone size. The table for this sample lists approximately 600,000 distinct CDR3 sequences; about 20% of them were counted only once. The ten largest make up approximately 30% of the sample.

Per the germline V gene, MDHEN is the CDR1 and SYDVKM is the CDR2. V and J are truncated by 6 bases and 1 base respectively, leaving an intervening sequence of 15 bases. Measured from the cysteine to the phenylalanine, the CDR3 is 15 residues long. The entry retains the CDR3 DNA only, 45 bases that are in frame from base 1. In the ophthalmopathy patients, disease was moderately to severely active, with a Clinical Activity Score of 3 or more, a NOSPECS grade of 4 or more, and a duration of less than 3 months. Any patient with an uncontrolled infection, another autoimmune disease, pregnancy or lactation was excluded. Diagnoses were established on the basis of clinical symptoms, serum thyroxine and TRAb, thyroid ultrasound, and orbital computed tomography. PBMCs were isolated from about 9.1 ml of fresh peripheral blood by Ficoll-Paque density gradient centrifugation. Total RNA was extracted with Trizol reagent, and quality was checked on an Agilent 2100 Bioanalyzer.

There are a few counts of this clonotype. Its antigen is not yet known. Base-call qualities are not available, and no considerably larger clone is one nucleotide away. The chain is made from TRBV28 and TRBJ1-2, with TRBD1 perhaps the D gene, on 6 matching bases. This clonotype was obtained from a man younger than 45 with Graves' ophthalmopathy. The sequencing sample was made of blood. The nucleotide sequence is given as TGTGCCAGCAGACCAGACAGGAGAAATAACTATGGCTACACCTTC. Its amino acids are CASRPDRRNNYGYTF.